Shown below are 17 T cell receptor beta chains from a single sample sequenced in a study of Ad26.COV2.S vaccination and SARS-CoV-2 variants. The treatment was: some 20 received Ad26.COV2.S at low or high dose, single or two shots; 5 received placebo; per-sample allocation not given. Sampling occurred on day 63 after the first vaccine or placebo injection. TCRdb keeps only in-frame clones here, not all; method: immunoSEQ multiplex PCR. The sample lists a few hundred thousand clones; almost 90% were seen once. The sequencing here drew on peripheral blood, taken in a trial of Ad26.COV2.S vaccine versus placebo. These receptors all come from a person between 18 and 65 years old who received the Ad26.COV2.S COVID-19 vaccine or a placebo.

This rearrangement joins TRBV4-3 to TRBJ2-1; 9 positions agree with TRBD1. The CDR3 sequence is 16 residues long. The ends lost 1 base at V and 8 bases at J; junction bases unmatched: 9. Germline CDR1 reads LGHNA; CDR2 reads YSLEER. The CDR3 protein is CASSQGFPTGGHEQFF. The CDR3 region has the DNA TGCGCCAGCAGCCAAGGATTTCCGACAGGGGGGCATGAGCAGTTCTTC.

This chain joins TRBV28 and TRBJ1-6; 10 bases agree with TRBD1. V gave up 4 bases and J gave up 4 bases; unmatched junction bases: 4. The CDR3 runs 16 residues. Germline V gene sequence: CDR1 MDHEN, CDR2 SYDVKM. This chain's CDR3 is CASSSGQGVYNSPLHF. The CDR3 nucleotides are TGTGCCAGCAGTTCCGGACAGGGGGTTTATAATTCACCCCTCCACTTT.

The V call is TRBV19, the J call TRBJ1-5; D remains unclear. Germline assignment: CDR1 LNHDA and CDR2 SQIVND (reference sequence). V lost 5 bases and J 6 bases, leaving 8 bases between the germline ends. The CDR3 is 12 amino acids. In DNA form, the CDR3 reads TGTGCCAGTAGTCGATCAGGTCAGCCCCAGCATTTT. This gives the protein CASSRSGQPQHF.

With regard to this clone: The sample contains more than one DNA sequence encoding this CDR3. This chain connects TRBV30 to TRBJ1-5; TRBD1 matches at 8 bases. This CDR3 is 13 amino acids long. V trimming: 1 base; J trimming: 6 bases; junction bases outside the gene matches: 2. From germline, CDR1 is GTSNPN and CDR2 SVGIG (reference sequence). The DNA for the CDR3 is TGTGCCTGGAGTGCAGGGGGCGGTCAGCCCCAGCATTTT. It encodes CAWSAGGGQPQHF.

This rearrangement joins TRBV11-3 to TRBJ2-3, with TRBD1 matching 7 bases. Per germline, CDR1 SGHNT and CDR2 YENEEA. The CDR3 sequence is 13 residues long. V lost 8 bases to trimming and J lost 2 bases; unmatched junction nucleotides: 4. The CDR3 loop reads CASRDSNTDTQYF. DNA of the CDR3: TGTGCCAGCCGGGACAGTAACACAGATACGCAGTATTTT.

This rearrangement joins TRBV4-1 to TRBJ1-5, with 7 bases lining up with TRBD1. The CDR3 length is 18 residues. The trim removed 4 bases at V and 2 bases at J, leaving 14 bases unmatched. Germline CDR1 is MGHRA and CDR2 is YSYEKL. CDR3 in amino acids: CASSPGTGVSGGNQPQHF. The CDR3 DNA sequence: TGCGCCAGCAGCCCTGGAACAGGGGTCTCTGGGGGCAATCAGCCCCAGCATTTT.

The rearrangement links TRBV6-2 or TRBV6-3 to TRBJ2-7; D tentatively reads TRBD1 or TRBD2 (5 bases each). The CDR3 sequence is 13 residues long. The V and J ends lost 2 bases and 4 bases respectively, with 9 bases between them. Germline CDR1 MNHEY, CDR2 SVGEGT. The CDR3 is CASSYGGIYEQYF. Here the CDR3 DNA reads TGTGCCAGCAGTTACGGGGGAATTTACGAGCAGTACTTC.

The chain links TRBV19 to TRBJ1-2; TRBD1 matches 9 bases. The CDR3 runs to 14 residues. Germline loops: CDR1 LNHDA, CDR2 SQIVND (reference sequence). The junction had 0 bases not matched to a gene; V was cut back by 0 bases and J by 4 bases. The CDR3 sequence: CASSIEDRGYGYTF. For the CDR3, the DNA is TGTGCCAGTAGTATAGAGGACAGGGGCTATGGCTACACCTTC.

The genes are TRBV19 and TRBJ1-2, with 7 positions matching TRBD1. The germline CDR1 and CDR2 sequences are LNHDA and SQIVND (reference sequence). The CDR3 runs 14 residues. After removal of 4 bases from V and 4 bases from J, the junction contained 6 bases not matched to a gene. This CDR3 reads CASSRPGQAYGYTF. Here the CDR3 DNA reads TGTGCCAGTAGTAGACCTGGACAGGCCTATGGCTACACCTTC. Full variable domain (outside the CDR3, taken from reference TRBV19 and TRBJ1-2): DGGITQSPKYLFRKEGQNVTLSCEQNLNHDAMYWYRQDPGQGLRLIYYSQIVNDFQKGDIAEGYSVSREKKESFPLTVTSAQKNPTAFYLCASSRPGQAYGYTFGSGTRLTVV.

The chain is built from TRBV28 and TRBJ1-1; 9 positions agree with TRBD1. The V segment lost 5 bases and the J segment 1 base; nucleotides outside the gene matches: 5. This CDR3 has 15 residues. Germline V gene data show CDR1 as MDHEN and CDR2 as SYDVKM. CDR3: CASSITGQGNTEAFF. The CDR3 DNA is TGTGCCAGCAGTATAACGGGACAGGGGAACACTGAAGCTTTCTTT.

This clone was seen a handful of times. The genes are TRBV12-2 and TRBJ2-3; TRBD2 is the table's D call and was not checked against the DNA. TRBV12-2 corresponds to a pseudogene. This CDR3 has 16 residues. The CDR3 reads CASRAPTSAFTDTQYF. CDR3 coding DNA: TGTGCAAGTCGCGCCCCGACTAGCGCATTCACAGATACGCAGTATTTT.

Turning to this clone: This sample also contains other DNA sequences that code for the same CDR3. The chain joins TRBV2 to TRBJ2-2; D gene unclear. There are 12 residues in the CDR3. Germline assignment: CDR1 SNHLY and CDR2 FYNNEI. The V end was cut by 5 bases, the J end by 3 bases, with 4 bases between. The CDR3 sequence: CASSLDTGELFF. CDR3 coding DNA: TGTGCCAGCAGTCTGGACACCGGGGAGCTGTTTTTT.

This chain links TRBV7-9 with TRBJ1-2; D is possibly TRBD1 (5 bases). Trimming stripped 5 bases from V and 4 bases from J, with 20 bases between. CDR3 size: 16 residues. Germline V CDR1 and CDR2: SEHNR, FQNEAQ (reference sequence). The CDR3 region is CASSPRGLPGVYGYTF. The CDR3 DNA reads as TGTGCCAGCAGCCCCCGAGGGTTACCGGGGGTCTATGGCTACACCTTC.

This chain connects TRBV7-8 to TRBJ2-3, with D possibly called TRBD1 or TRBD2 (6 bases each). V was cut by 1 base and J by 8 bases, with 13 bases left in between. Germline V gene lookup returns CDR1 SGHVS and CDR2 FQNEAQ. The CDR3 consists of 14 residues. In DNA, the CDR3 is TGTGCCAGCAGCTTAGGGGGGGCTATGGGTACGCAGTATTTT. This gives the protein CASSLGGAMGTQYF.

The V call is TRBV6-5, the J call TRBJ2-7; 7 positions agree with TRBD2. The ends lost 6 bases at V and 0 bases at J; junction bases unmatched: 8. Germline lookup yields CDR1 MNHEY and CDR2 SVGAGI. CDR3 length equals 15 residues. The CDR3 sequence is CASRRTGGFSYEQYV. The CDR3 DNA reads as TGTGCCAGCAGACGGACGGGAGGATTCTCCTACGAGCAGTACGTC.

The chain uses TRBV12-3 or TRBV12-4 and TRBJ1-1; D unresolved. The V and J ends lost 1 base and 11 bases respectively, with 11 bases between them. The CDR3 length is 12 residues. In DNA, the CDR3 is TGTGCCAGCAGTTTAGGGAATCCTGGGGCTTTCTTT. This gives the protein CASSLGNPGAFF.

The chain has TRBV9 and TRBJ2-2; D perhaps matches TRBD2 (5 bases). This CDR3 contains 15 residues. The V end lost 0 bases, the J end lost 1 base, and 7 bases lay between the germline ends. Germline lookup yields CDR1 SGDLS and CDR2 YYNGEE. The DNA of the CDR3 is TGTGCCAGCAGCGTAGAAGCGGTGAACACCGGGGAGCTGTTTTTT. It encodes CASSVEAVNTGELFF.